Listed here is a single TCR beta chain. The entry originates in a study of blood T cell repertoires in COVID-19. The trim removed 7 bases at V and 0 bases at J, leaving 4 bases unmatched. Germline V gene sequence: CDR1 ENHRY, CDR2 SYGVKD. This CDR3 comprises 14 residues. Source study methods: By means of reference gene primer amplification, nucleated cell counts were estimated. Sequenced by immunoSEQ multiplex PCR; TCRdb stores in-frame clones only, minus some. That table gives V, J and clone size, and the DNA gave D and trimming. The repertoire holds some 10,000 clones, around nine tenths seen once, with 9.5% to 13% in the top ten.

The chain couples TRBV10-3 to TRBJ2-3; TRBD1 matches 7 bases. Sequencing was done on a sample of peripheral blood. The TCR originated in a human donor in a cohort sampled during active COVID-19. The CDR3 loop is CAIKGAFSTDTQYF. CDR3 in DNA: TGTGCCATCAAGGGGGCCTTCAGCACAGATACGCAGTATTTT.